The 21 T cell receptor beta chains below all came from one sample that was sequenced in a study of cytomegalovirus exposure and HLA in healthy donors. The PCR ran on 60 Vbeta and 13 Jbeta primers. The repertoire was sequenced with immunoSEQ multiplex PCR; TCRdb's copy has only in-frame clones and lacks some. The sample holds around 150,000 clones; about three quarters are singletons and the top ten take roughly an eighth. The sequenced sample consisted of PBMCs. The receptors derive from a human donor in good health.

The table lists this clone with a few counts. One end of the junction varies from germline; a read error may be responsible. The chain is built from TRBV7-7 and TRBJ2-3; D is perhaps TRBD2 (5 bases). The CDR3 is 14 residues long. Germline lookup yields CDR1 SSHAT and CDR2 FNYEAQ (reference sequence). CDR3 nucleotides: TGTGCTAGCAGCTTGGGTATGCGGGTCGATACGCAGTATTTT. Translating gives CASSLGMRVDTQYF.

This clone was detected once. The rearrangement uses TRBV7-8 and TRBJ2-3; 11 positions agree with TRBD2. Trimming at V came to 3 bases and at J to 5 bases, leaving 7 bases not matched to a gene. This CDR3 is 16 amino acids long. Germline loops: CDR1 SGHVS, CDR2 FQNEAQ. In DNA form, the CDR3 reads TGTGCCAGCAGCTTTCTACTAGCGGGAGTAGAAGATACGCAGTATTTT. It is translated as CASSFLLAGVEDTQYF.

The gene calls are TRBV6-1 and TRBJ2-3; no clear D. Between the trimmed V and J ends, which lost 1 base and 3 bases, there was a span of 8 bases. The CDR3 consists of 14 residues. The germline V gene encodes CDR1 MNHNS and CDR2 SASEGT. CDR3 in amino acids: CASSEGSFTDTQYF. CDR3 in DNA: TGTGCCAGCAGTGAAGGTTCCTTTACAGATACGCAGTATTTT.

On this clone: The sample holds other DNA sequences that translate to the same CDR3. The gene calls are TRBV7-9 and TRBJ2-2; 11 bases map to TRBD1. The germline gives CDR1 SEHNR, CDR2 FQNEAQ (reference sequence). This CDR3 region has 16 residues. V shed 2 bases, J shed 4 bases, and the junction held 3 bases outside the gene matches. Written as DNA, the CDR3 is TGTGCCAGCAGCTTAAGGGACAGGGGGTCCACCGGGGAGCTGTTTTTT. Translating it yields CASSLRDRGSTGELFF. Full variable domain (rest looked up from reference TRBV7-9 and TRBJ2-2): DTGVSQNPRHKITKRGQNVTFRCDPISEHNRLYWYRQTLGQGPEFLTYFQNEAQLEKSRLLSDRFSAERPKGSFSTLEIQRTEQGDSAMYLCASSLRDRGSTGELFFGEGSRLTVL.

V and J are TRBV7-9 and TRBJ2-4, with a tentative D call TRBD2 (6 bases). This CDR3 spans 16 amino acids. Looked up from germline, CDR1 is SEHNR and CDR2 is FQNEAQ (reference sequence). V gave up 7 bases and J gave up 8 bases, with 24 bases separating them. CDR3 protein: CASTSSLDGSADIQYF. CDR3 in DNA: TGTGCCAGCACCTCTTCATTGGACGGGAGCGCGGACATTCAGTACTTC.

This rearrangement joins TRBV6-5 to TRBJ1-2; 7 bases fit TRBD1. The V segment lost 0 bases and the J segment 4 bases; nucleotides outside the gene matches: 8. This CDR3 has 16 amino acids. Germline V CDR1 and CDR2: MNHEY, SVGAGI. The CDR3 DNA sequence: TGTGCCAGCAGTTACTCGACACAGGGGAATCGCTATGGCTACACCTTC. It codes for CASSYSTQGNRYGYTF.

The V gene is TRBV19, the J gene TRBJ1-2; TRBD1 aligns across 7 bases. This CDR3 has 14 residues. The V gene end was trimmed by 3 bases and the J gene end by 10 bases; junction bases not matched to a gene: 11. Germline CDR1 reads LNHDA; CDR2 reads SQIVND (reference sequence). The CDR3 reads CASSILDRAMDYTF. DNA for the CDR3: TGTGCCAGTAGTATTCTAGACAGGGCTATGGACTACACCTTC.

Remarks on this clone: The conserved closing phenylalanine or tryptophan is absent in this CDR3, likely reflecting a read error. This chain links TRBV2 with TRBJ2-7; 9 bases align to TRBD2. The CDR3 consists of 14 residues. Germline values: CDR1 SNHLY, CDR2 FYNNEI. Germline trimming cut 7 bases from V and 2 bases from J; bases unmatched to any gene: 6. The CDR3 spells CASIVASGTYEQYL. As DNA, the CDR3 is TGTGCCAGCATAGTGGCTAGCGGGACCTACGAGCAGTACCTC.

V usage is TRBV5-1 and J usage is TRBJ1-1; 11 bases agree with TRBD1. Germline V CDR1 and CDR2: SGHRS, YFSETQ. The CDR3 contains 14 residues. The trim removed 4 bases at V and 5 bases at J, leaving 4 bases unmatched. This chain's CDR3 is CASSGGQGATEAFF. CDR3 coding DNA: TGCGCCAGCAGCGGAGGACAGGGGGCGACTGAAGCTTTCTTT.

CDR3 amino acids: CSGLAGGNYNEQFF. In DNA, the CDR3 is TGCAGCGGGCTAGCGGGAGGAAACTACAATGAGCAGTTCTTC. V gene TRBV29-1 combines with J gene TRBJ2-1; 11 nucleotides agree with TRBD2. With 7 bases clipped from V and 3 bases from J, the junction kept 5 bases outside the gene matches. This CDR3 has 14 amino acids. Germline assignment: CDR1 SQVTM and CDR2 ANQGSEA.

The chain employs TRBV7-9 and TRBJ2-2; tentatively, D is TRBD1 (5 bases). Germline V gene lookup returns CDR1 SEHNR and CDR2 FQNEAQ (reference sequence). V was clipped by 1 base and J by 1 base, with 7 bases between them. CDR3 size: 15 residues. The CDR3 here is CASSLGQGNTGELFF. CDR3 in DNA: TGTGCCAGCAGCTTAGGTCAGGGGAACACCGGGGAGCTGTTTTTT.

V usage is TRBV27 and J usage is TRBJ2-7, with 8 nucleotides matching TRBD1. The ends lost 4 bases at V and 2 bases at J; junction bases unmatched: 4. CDR1 MNHEY and CDR2 SMNVEV come from the germline V gene (reference sequence). The CDR3 is made up of 14 amino acids. Written as DNA, the CDR3 is TGTGCCAGCAGTTATGGACAGGGCGCCTACGAGCAGTACTTC. Translated, it gives CASSYGQGAYEQYF.

The rearrangement uses TRBV27 and TRBJ2-7; TRBD2 matches 8 bases. V was clipped by 2 bases and J by 3 bases; unmatched bases: 3. Germline-derived CDR1 and CDR2 are MNHEY and SMNVEV (reference sequence). The CDR3 is 14 amino acids. The CDR3 is CASSLVAGHYEQYF. The DNA for the CDR3 is TGTGCCAGCAGTTTAGTAGCGGGGCACTACGAGCAGTACTTC.

The genes are TRBV9 and TRBJ2-3, with 8 bases that match TRBD1. There are 15 residues in the CDR3. Germline V gene sequence: CDR1 SGDLS, CDR2 YYNGEE. Germline trimming cut 1 base from V and 1 base from J; bases unmatched to any gene: 2. As DNA, the CDR3 is TGTGCCAGCAGCGTACAGGGGGCGGGCACAGATACGCAGTATTTT. Translating it yields CASSVQGAGTDTQYF.

This clone was found once. The CDR3 region is CASSKDSPSSYNEQFF. In DNA, the CDR3 is TGTGCCAGCAGCAAGGACTCCCCGAGCTCCTACAATGAGCAGTTCTTC. The chain joins TRBV9 to TRBJ2-1; tentative D call: TRBD2 (5 bases). Per germline, CDR1 SGDLS and CDR2 YYNGEE. V was cut by 4 bases and J by 0 bases, with 14 bases left in between. The CDR3 has 16 residues.

This clone was detected only a few times. The chain employs TRBV29-1 and TRBJ2-3, with 7 bases that match TRBD1. The CDR3 sequence is 12 residues long. The J segment lost 4 bases and the V segment lost 7 bases, leaving 5 bases of the junction unmatched. Germline V lookup: CDR1 SQVTM, CDR2 ANQGSEA. CDR3 residues: CSGGTGADTQYF. CDR3 DNA sequence: TGCAGCGGGGGTACAGGGGCAGATACGCAGTATTTT.

The rearrangement uses TRBV7-3 and TRBJ1-5; the D gene is possibly TRBD1 (6 bases). The V end was cut by 5 bases, the J end by 1 base, with 12 bases between. This CDR3 is built from 15 residues. Germline V gene sequence: CDR1 SGHTA, CDR2 FQGTGA. The CDR3 spells CASSPHQGSNQPQHF. The CDR3 nucleotides read TGTGCCAGCAGCCCCCACCAGGGGAGCAATCAGCCCCAGCATTTT.

This clone was found a few times. The CDR3 is CASSPRDRGLANYGYTF. The DNA of the CDR3 is TGTGCCAGCAGTCCTAGGGACAGGGGGTTAGCTAACTATGGCTACACCTTC. V and J are TRBV27 and TRBJ1-2, with 11 bases matching TRBD1. Trimming removed 5 bases from V and 0 bases from J; junction bases left unmatched: 8. The germline V gene has CDR1 MNHEY and CDR2 SMNVEV (reference sequence). The CDR3 has 17 residues.

The chain has TRBV2 and TRBJ2-2, with a weak D call TRBD1 (6 bases). Looked up from germline, CDR1 is SNHLY and CDR2 is FYNNEI. With 11 bases removed from V and 3 bases from J, the gap between germline ends came to 10 bases. There are 12 residues in the CDR3. DNA of the CDR3: TGTGCCGGAAGACAGGACACCGGGGAGCTGTTTTTT. This sequence encodes CAGRQDTGELFF.

The chain employs TRBV19 and TRBJ1-1, with D tentatively TRBD1 (5 bases). Germline assignment: CDR1 LNHDA and CDR2 SQIVND (reference sequence). The length of the CDR3 is 13 residues. Trimming took 0 bases from V and 9 from J, leaving 11 bases between them. Written as DNA, the CDR3 is TGTGCCAGTAGTATAGAATGGGGGGAACAAGCTTTCTTT. This codes for CASSIEWGEQAFF.

The chain couples TRBV28 to TRBJ1-4, with D unclear. V lost 3 bases and J lost 4, with 9 bases in between. The CDR3 spans 14 residues. The germline V gene has CDR1 MDHEN and CDR2 SYDVKM. For the CDR3, the DNA is TGTGCCAGCAGTTTTAGCGGGATTAATGAAAAACTGTTTTTT. It is translated as CASSFSGINEKLFF.